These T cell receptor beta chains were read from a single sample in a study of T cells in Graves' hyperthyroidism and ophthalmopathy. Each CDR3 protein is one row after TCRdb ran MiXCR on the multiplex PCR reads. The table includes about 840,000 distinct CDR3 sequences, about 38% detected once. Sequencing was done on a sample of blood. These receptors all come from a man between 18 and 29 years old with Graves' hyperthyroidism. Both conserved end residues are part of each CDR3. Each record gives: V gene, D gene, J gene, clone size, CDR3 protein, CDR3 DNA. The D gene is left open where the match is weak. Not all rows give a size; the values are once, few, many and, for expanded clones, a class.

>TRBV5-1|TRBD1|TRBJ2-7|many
CASTATGYEQYF
TGCGCCAGCACCGCGACAGGGTACGAGCAGTACTTC
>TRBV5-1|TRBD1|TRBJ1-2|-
CASSGTTGDYGYTF
TGCGCCAGCAGCGGAACGACAGGGGACTATGGCTACACCTTC
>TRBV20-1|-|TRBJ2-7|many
CSAQQVMGYEQYF
TGCAGTGCTCAACAGGTTATGGGCTACGAGCAGTACTTC
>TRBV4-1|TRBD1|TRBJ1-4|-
CASSVGQEEKLFF
TGCGCCAGCAGCGTGGGACAGGAGGAAAAACTGTTTTTT
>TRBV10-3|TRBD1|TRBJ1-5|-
CATDRGQNQPQHF
TGTGCTACGGACAGGGGGCAGAATCAGCCCCAGCATTTT
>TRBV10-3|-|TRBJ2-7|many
CAISEQGYEQYF
TGTGCCATCAGTGAACAGGGCTACGAGCAGTACTTC
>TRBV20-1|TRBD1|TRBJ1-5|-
CSARDRGEAQHF
TGCAGTGCTAGGGACAGGGGGGAAGCCCAGCATTTT
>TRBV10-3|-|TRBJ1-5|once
CAISATLLETQHF
TGTGCCATCAGTGCGACCCTGTTGGAGACCCAGCATTTT
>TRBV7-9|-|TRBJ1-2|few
CASSQEGPGGYTF
TGTGCCAGCAGCCAAGAGGGTCCAGGAGGCTACACCTTC
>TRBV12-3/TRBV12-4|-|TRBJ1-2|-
CASAQARDGGYTF
TGTGCCAGCGCCCAGGCGAGGGACGGTGGCTACACCTTC
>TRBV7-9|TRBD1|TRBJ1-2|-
CASSFRTGGVYGYTF
TGTGCCAGCAGCTTCAGGACAGGGGGCGTCTATGGCTACACCTTC
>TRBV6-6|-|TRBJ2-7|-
CASYGGWEGVYF
TGTGCCAGCTATGGGGGCTGGGAGGGAGTATACTTC
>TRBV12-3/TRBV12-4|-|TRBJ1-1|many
CASSLGRRNTEAFF
TGTGCCAGCAGCTTAGGGAGGCGGAACACTGAAGCTTTCTTT
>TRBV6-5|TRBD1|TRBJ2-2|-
CASSSNRGLGELFF
TGTGCCAGCAGTTCCAACAGGGGGTTGGGGGAGCTGTTTTTT
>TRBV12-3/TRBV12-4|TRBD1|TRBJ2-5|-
CASSQQGPQETQYF
TGTGCCAGCAGTCAACAGGGGCCCCAAGAGACCCAGTACTTC
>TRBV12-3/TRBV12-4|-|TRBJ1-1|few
CASNLFLNTEAFF
TGTGCCAGCAACCTTTTTCTGAACACTGAAGCTTTCTTT
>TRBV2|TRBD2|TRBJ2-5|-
CASRKTSGTGQETQYF
TGTGCCAGCAGAAAGACTAGCGGGACTGGACAAGAGACCCAGTACTTC
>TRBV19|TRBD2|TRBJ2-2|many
CASTAETSGDGELFF
TGTGCCAGTACCGCGGAGACTAGCGGCGACGGGGAGCTGTTTTTT
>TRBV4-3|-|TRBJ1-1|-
CASSQDNGGLTEAFF
TGCGCCAGCAGCCAAGATAACGGGGGGCTTACTGAAGCTTTCTTT
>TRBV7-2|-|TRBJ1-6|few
CASSLDRGGPPLHF
TGTGCCAGCAGCTTAGATCGAGGAGGGCCACCCCTCCACTTT
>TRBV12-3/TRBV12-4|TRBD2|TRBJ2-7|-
CASAAGGPYEQYF
TGTGCCAGCGCGGCGGGGGGGCCCTACGAGCAGTACTTC
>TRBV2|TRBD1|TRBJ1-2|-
CASSVGTGGVDGYTF
TGTGCCAGCAGTGTAGGGACAGGGGGAGTGGATGGCTACACCTTC
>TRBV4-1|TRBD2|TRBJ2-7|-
CASSGLAGSSSEQYF
TGCGCCAGCAGCGGACTAGCGGGATCATCGTCCGAGCAGTACTTC
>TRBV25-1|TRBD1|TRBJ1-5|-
CASSSGQGRNQPQHF
TGTGCCAGCAGCAGTGGACAGGGAAGGAATCAGCCCCAGCATTTT
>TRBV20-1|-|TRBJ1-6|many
CSARDRWVGNSPLHF
TGCAGTGCTAGAGATAGGTGGGTGGGTAATTCACCCCTCCACTTT
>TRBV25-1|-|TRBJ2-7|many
CASSDVGSYEQYF
TGTGCCAGCAGTGATGTCGGCTCCTACGAGCAGTACTTC
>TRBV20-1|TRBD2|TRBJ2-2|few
CSARVAGVGTGELFF
TGCAGTGCTAGAGTGGCGGGAGTTGGCACCGGGGAGCTGTTTTTT
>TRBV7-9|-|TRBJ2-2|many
CASSLQGAGELFF
TGTGCCAGCAGCTTACAGGGAGCCGGGGAGCTGTTTTTT
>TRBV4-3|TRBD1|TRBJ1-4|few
CASSQDQDRANEKLFF
TGCGCCAGCAGCCAAGATCAGGACAGGGCGAATGAAAAACTGTTTTTT
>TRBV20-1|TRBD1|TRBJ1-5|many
CSARAGTGNQPQHF
TGCAGTGCTAGAGCTGGGACAGGGAATCAGCCCCAGCATTTT
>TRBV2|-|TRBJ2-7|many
CASSGSAYEQYF
TGTGCCAGCAGTGGCAGTGCCTACGAGCAGTACTTC
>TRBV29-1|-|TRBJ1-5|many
CSGKLDQPQHF
TGCAGCGGTAAACTTGATCAGCCCCAGCATTTT
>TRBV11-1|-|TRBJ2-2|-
CASSYLLAFGELFF
TGTGCCAGCAGCTACCTGCTAGCATTCGGGGAGCTGTTTTTT
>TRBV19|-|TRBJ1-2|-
CASSMAGANYGYTF
TGTGCCAGTAGTATGGCAGGCGCTAACTATGGCTACACCTTC
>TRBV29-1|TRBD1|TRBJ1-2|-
CSVARDRGLHGYTF
TGCAGCGTTGCCCGGGACAGGGGGCTTCATGGCTACACCTTC
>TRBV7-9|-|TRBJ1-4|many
CASSFILATNEKLFF
TGTGCCAGCAGCTTCATACTCGCAACTAATGAAAAACTGTTTTTT
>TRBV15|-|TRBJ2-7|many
CATSRAVAAPYEQYF
TGTGCCACCAGCAGAGCGGTAGCCGCGCCCTACGAGCAGTACTTC
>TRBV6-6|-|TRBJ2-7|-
CASSSPGSEQYF
TGTGCCAGCAGTTCCCCGGGATCCGAGCAGTACTTC
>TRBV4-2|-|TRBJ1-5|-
CASSQDEVQRQHF
TGTGCCAGCAGCCAAGATGAAGTCCAGCGCCAGCATTTT
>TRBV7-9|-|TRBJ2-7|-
CASSMGGGPSYEQYF
TGTGCCAGCAGCATGGGGGGGGGGCCCTCCTACGAGCAGTACTTC
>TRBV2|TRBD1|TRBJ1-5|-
CASSLLDRGQPQHF
TGTGCCAGCAGTTTGCTGGACAGGGGACAGCCCCAGCATTTT
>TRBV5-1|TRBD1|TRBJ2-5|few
CASSSGQGPETQYF
TGCGCCAGCAGCTCAGGACAGGGCCCAGAGACCCAGTACTTC
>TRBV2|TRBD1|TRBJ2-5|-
CASSSGTGTPYQETQYF
TGTGCCAGCAGTTCCGGGACAGGGACCCCTTACCAAGAGACCCAGTACTTC
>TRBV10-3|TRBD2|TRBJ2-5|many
CAISRLAGMETQYF
TGTGCCATCAGCCGACTAGCGGGAATGGAGACCCAGTACTTC
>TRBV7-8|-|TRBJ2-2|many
CASSLALANTGELFF
TGTGCCAGCAGCTTAGCCCTAGCCAACACCGGGGAGCTGTTTTTT
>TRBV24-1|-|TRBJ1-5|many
CATSDLNPEPQHF
TGTGCCACCAGTGACCTAAACCCGGAGCCCCAGCATTTT
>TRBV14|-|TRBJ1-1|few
CASSQDRRGNGGSFF
TGTGCCAGCAGCCAAGATCGAAGGGGGAACGGGGGGTCTTTCTTT
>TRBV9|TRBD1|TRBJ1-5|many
CASSAGQGGSQPQHF
TGTGCCAGCAGCGCCGGACAGGGAGGGAGTCAGCCCCAGCATTTT
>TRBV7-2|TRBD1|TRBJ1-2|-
CASSPGQGRNGYTF
TGTGCCAGCAGCCCCGGACAGGGACGGAATGGCTACACCTTC
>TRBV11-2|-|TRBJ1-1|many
CASSLSHGPTEAFF
TGTGCCAGCAGCTTATCCCACGGGCCCACTGAAGCTTTCTTT
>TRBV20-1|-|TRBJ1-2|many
CSAPEEEDYGYTF
TGCAGTGCCCCTGAGGAGGAGGACTATGGCTACACCTTC
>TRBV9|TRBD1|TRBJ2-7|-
CASSPTGGQSYEQYF
TGTGCCAGCAGCCCTACAGGGGGCCAGTCCTACGAGCAGTACTTC
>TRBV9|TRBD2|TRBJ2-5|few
CASSFPPGLAGGGVETQYF
TGTGCCAGCAGCTTCCCCCCGGGACTAGCGGGGGGGGGTGTGGAGACCCAGTACTTC
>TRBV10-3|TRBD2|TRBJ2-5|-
CAISEGLAGALYQETQYF
TGTGCCATCAGTGAAGGCCTAGCGGGGGCCCTGTACCAAGAGACCCAGTACTTC
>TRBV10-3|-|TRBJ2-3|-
CAISPAVEQYF
TGTGCCATCAGTCCCGCAGTGGAGCAGTATTTT
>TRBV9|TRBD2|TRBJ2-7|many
CASSSGLAGVEQYF
TGTGCCAGCAGCTCGGGACTAGCGGGAGTCGAGCAGTACTTC